Listed here are 28 T cell receptor beta chains from one sample, sequenced in a study of tissue T cells after allogeneic stem cell transplantation. Clones were sequenced by immunoSEQ multiplex PCR, and TCRdb holds only the in-frame ones, with some missing. Among approximately 50,000 clones listed, about 73% were seen once. Input material: sorted cells pooled from one or two spleens. These receptors originate from a pool of C57BL/6 mice in good health.

This clone was observed a handful of times. All gene names here are mouse names. The CDR3 extends 1 residue past the end of the read, so its final part is completed from the germline J gene. The chain carries TRBV13-2 and TRBJ1-5, with 8 bases aligning to TRBD1. Germline values: CDR1 NNHNN, CDR2 SYGAGS (reference sequence). This CDR3 is built from 14 residues. Trimming cost V 2 bases and J 6 bases; bases outside gene matches: 4. CDR3 sequence reads: CASGDSGTGQAPLF. The part of the CDR3 DNA that was read is TGTGCCAGCGGTGACTCCGGGACAGGCCAGGCTCCGCTT.

For this clone: Gene names are the mouse ones. The read stops 1 residue short of the end of the CDR3; the missing end is completed from the germline J gene. The genes are TRBV19 and TRBJ2-3; unclear D gene. Germline-derived CDR1 and CDR2 are FNHDT and SITEND (reference sequence). This CDR3 has 10 residues. V lost 4 bases and J 3 bases, leaving 0 bases between the germline ends. The sequenced CDR3 bases are TGTGCCAGCAGTGCAGAAACGCTGTAT. The encoded protein is CASSAETLY. The entire CDR3 protein reads CASSAETLYF. Based on the CDR3 plus reference TRBV19 and TRBJ2-3, the full variable domain is GGIITQTPKFLIGQEGQKLTLKCQQNFNHDTMYWYRQDSGKGLRLIYYSITENDLQKGDLSEGYDASREKKSSFSLTVTSAQKNEMAVFLCASSAETLYFGSGTRLTVL.

Regarding this clone: The gene names given are mouse names. The CDR3 extends 1 residue past the end of the read, so its final part is completed from the germline J gene. The gene calls are TRBV17 and TRBJ2-3, with no clear D. Germline CDR1 is MNHDT and CDR2 is YYDKIL. The CDR3 has 15 residues. The V end was cut by 0 bases, the J end by 0 bases, with 7 bases between. The DNA read from the CDR3 is TGTGCTAGCAGTAGAGAGGCAACTAGTGCAGAAACGCTGTAT. The encoded protein is CASSREATSAETLY. The complete CDR3 reads CASSREATSAETLYF.

Notes on this clone: Mouse gene names and germline throughout. The missing CDR3 end, 1 residue past where the read stops, is filled in from the germline J gene. The gene calls are TRBV13-2 and TRBJ2-4; D might be TRBD2 (6 bases). Trimming cost V 1 base and J 0 bases, with 9 bases left between them. The germline V gene encodes CDR1 NNHNN and CDR2 SYGAGS (reference sequence). CDR3 length: 15 amino acids. Partial CDR3 DNA: TGTGCCAGCGGTGATAGCCTGGGGAGTCAAAACACCTTGTAC. Encoded protein: CASGDSLGSQNTLY. The full-length CDR3 reads as CASGDSLGSQNTLYF.

Comment on this clone: Mouse names are used for the genes. The part of the CDR3 DNA that was read is TGTGCCAGCAGTGAGGGGGACACAGAAGTCTTC. It yields the protein CASSEGDTEVF. The whole CDR3 protein reads CASSEGDTEVFF. This sequence joins TRBV13-1 and TRBJ1-1; a possible D gene is TRBD1 (5 bases). The CDR3 end falls 1 residue outside the read, so it is completed with the germline J gene. The V and J ends lost 2 bases and 3 bases respectively, with 5 bases between them. Germline V gene lookup returns CDR1 NSHNY and CDR2 SYGAGN. This CDR3 is 12 amino acids long.

A word on this clone: Gene names are the mouse ones. The sequenced fragment ends 1 residue before the CDR3 boundary, so the rest is inferred from the germline J gene. The V and J genes are TRBV19 and TRBJ2-1, with 11 bases fitting TRBD2. V dropped 3 bases and J dropped 7; count of bases not matched to a gene: 0. The length of the CDR3 is 13 residues. Germline assignment: CDR1 FNHDT and CDR2 SITEND (reference sequence). This CDR3 reads CASSNWGGAEQFF. The CDR3 bases that were read are TGTGCCAGCAGTAACTGGGGGGGCGCTGAGCAGTTC.

Comments on this clone: Gene names are mouse gene names. From the germline J gene comes the end of the CDR3, since the read stops 1 residue before it. The rearrangement links TRBV5 to TRBJ1-2; 8 positions match TRBD1. This CDR3 comprises 14 residues. V shed 4 bases, J shed 1 base, and the junction held 2 bases outside the gene matches. The germline V gene encodes CDR1 LGHNA and CDR2 YNLKQL (reference sequence). The sequenced CDR3 bases are TGTGCCAGCAGCCCCGGGACAGGAAACTCCGACTACACC. Amino acids: CASSPGTGNSDYT. The CDR3, in full, reads CASSPGTGNSDYTF.

Regarding this clone: Genes and germline are mouse. The read falls 1 residue short of the CDR3 end, and the missing part is taken from the germline J gene. V is TRBV2 and J is TRBJ2-3; 10 nucleotides line up with TRBD2. The CDR3 spans 15 residues. J lost 6 bases, V lost 0 bases, and 3 bases had no gene match. Germline V lookup: CDR1 LGHNA, CDR2 YSYQKL. The sequenced CDR3 bases are TGTGCCAGCAGCCAAGATCTGGGGGGGCGCGAAACGCTGTAT. It translates to CASSQDLGGRETLY. The full CDR3 protein reads CASSQDLGGRETLYF.

About this clone: Here the gene names and germline are mouse. The observed sequence ends 1 residue before the CDR3 terminus, with the missing tail filled in from the germline J gene. This chain uses TRBV19 with TRBJ2-5, with no clear D. Trimming cost V 0 bases and J 0 bases, with 5 bases left between them. The CDR3 sequence is 14 residues long. The germline gives CDR1 FNHDT, CDR2 SITEND (reference sequence). CDR3 region: CASSIAGNQDTQYF. The CDR3 bases that were read are TGTGCCAGCAGTATAGCTGGCAACCAAGACACCCAGTAC.

By share of the sample, this clone is medium-sized. Gene names denote mouse genes. The CDR3 goes on 1 residue after the read ends, and that part is filled in from the germline J gene. The chain combines TRBV5 with TRBJ2-5; a possible D gene is TRBD1 (5 bases). Trimming stripped 2 bases from V and 5 bases from J, with 8 bases between. Germline V CDR1 and CDR2: LGHNA, YNLKQL (reference sequence). The CDR3 extends over 13 amino acids. Partial CDR3 DNA: TGTGCCAGCAGCCAACAGGGAGGAGACACCCAGTAC. This sequence encodes CASSQQGGDTQY. The complete CDR3 protein is CASSQQGGDTQYF.

This clone was recorded only once. The listed genes are named as in mouse. The CDR3 extends 1 residue past the end of the read, so its final part is completed from the germline J gene. This rearrangement joins TRBV1 to TRBJ2-1, with 9 bases identical to TRBD1. The trim removed 1 base at V and 5 bases at J, leaving 3 bases unmatched. Germline V gene data show CDR1 as NSQYPW and CDR2 as LRSPGD (reference sequence). The CDR3 runs 15 residues. The CDR3 sequence is CTCSAGWDRDAEQFF. The part of the CDR3 DNA that was read is TGCACCTGCAGTGCAGGGTGGGACAGGGATGCTGAGCAGTTC.

In this sample, this clone turned up a few times. Genes and germline are mouse. Coverage ceases 1 residue before the CDR3 finishes, and the germline J gene fills in the end. The chain joins TRBV2 to TRBJ1-5; the match to TRBD1 covers 12 bases. The CDR3 extends over 14 amino acids. The V gene's germline CDR1 is LGHNA and CDR2 YSYQKL. J was trimmed by 8 bases and V by 3 bases; bases with no gene match: 2. The DNA read from the CDR3 is TGTGCCAGCAGCCAGGGACAGGGGGCAAAGGCTCCGCTT. Amino acid sequence: CASSQGQGAKAPL. The full CDR3 is CASSQGQGAKAPLF.

This clone was picked up a small number of times. Genes here carry mouse names. The CDR3 extends 1 residue past the end of the read, so its final part is completed from the germline J gene. The chain carries TRBV20 and TRBJ2-7, with TRBD2 matching 12 bases. CDR1 GFQATS and CDR2 STVNSAI come from the germline V gene. The V gene end was trimmed by 2 bases and the J gene end by 4 bases; junction bases not matched to a gene: 3. The CDR3 covers 14 residues. The CDR3 region is CGARTGTGGYEQYF. CDR3 bases read: TGTGGTGCTAGGACCGGGACTGGGGGGTATGAACAGTAC.

To note about this clone: The gene symbols are mouse symbols. The CDR3 extends 1 residue past the end of the read, so its final part is completed from the germline J gene. The chain employs TRBV14 and TRBJ1-2; D remains ambiguous. The germline V gene encodes CDR1 SGHDT and CDR2 FRDEAV. Trimming took 1 base from V and 3 from J, leaving 4 bases between them. The CDR3 contains 12 residues. This CDR3 is CASSFSYSDYTF. The covered CDR3 bases are TGTGCCAGCAGTTTCAGTTACTCCGACTACACC.

On this clone itself: The genes are named according to mouse. The chain's CDR3 is CASSLGYNQAPLF. The sequenced CDR3 bases are TGTGCCAGCAGTTTGGGATACAACCAGGCTCCGCTT. The chain recombines TRBV14 with TRBJ1-5, with D unclear. Read data end 1 residue before the CDR3 end; the end is taken from the germline J gene. Trimming left V 2 bases short and J 2 bases short, with 5 bases between. This CDR3 has 13 residues. From germline, CDR1 is SGHDT and CDR2 FRDEAV.

On this clone: Gene names denote mouse genes. The CDR3 extends 1 residue past the end of the read, so its final part is completed from the germline J gene. The chain couples TRBV26 to TRBJ2-2, with D hard to call. The germline V and J ends were trimmed by 4 bases and 0 bases, with 3 bases remaining between them. Germline V gives CDR1 KGHPV, CDR2 FQNQEV (reference sequence). The CDR3 runs 13 residues. CDR3 DNA (partial): TGTGCCAGCAGTCAAGCAAACACCGGGCAGCTCTAC. Translated: CASSQANTGQLY. The whole CDR3 sequence reads CASSQANTGQLYF.

Comments on this clone: Each gene name is a mouse one. The CDR3 goes on 1 residue after the read ends, and that part is filled in from the germline J gene. J is TRBJ2-5 and V is TRBV13-2, with 8 bases aligning to TRBD2. Losses at the gene ends were 0 bases for V and 7 bases for J; bases not matched to a gene: 4. Germline CDR1 reads NNHNN; CDR2 reads SYGAGS (reference sequence). The CDR3 runs to 14 residues. CDR3 bases read: TGTGCCAGCGGTGATGCGGGGGGGCTATACACCCAGTAC. This gives the protein CASGDAGGLYTQY. In full, the CDR3 reads CASGDAGGLYTQYF.

About this clone: The gene symbols are mouse symbols. The read gets to within 1 residue of the CDR3 end, and the germline J gene fills in the rest. The V and J genes are TRBV24 and TRBJ2-1; D is perhaps TRBD1 (6 bases). V shed 1 base and J shed 0 bases, with 10 bases lying between them. The CDR3 consists of 16 residues. Germline V CDR1 and CDR2: KGHTA, FRNEEI. Incomplete CDR3 DNA: TGTGCCAGCAGTCTGTGCAGGGGCATTAACTATGCTGAGCAGTTC. Translating it yields CASSLCRGINYAEQF. The whole CDR3 reads CASSLCRGINYAEQFF.

In this sample, this clone turned up a few times. These gene names are mouse names. The CDR3 DNA, read in part, is TGCACCTGCAGTGGCCCCGGGACTGGGGGGTCTGAACAGTAC. Translation gives CTCSGPGTGGSEQY. The full CDR3 sequence reads CTCSGPGTGGSEQYF. V and J are TRBV1 and TRBJ2-7, with 12 bases that match TRBD2. The CDR3 end lies 1 residue beyond the end of the read and is filled in from the germline J gene. The V gene's germline CDR1 is NSQYPW and CDR2 LRSPGD (reference sequence). The CDR3 is 15 residues long. V trimming: 4 bases; J trimming: 6 bases; junction bases outside the gene matches: 7. Variable domain in full (rest from reference TRBV1 and TRBJ2-7): VTLLEQNPRWRLVPRGQAVNLRCILKNSQYPWMSWYQQDLQKQLQWLFTLRSPGDKEVKSLPGADYLATRVTDTELRLQVANMSQGRTLYCTCSGPGTGGSEQYFGPGTRLTVL.

Concerning this clone: The gene names here belong to mouse. The read ends 1 residue early relative to the CDR3; the germline J gene fills the gap. V usage is TRBV26 and J usage is TRBJ1-2; TRBD1 matches at 10 bases. With V trimmed by 5 bases and J by 4 bases, 1 base remained unmatched. Germline CDR1 and CDR2: KGHPV and FQNQEV (reference sequence). CDR3 size: 13 residues. The covered CDR3 bases are TGTGCCAGCAGTTGGACAGGGGGCTCCGACTACACC. Residues: CASSWTGGSDYT. The complete CDR3 protein is CASSWTGGSDYTF.

Note on this clone: Gene names and germline refer to mouse. Read data end 1 residue before the CDR3 end; the end is taken from the germline J gene. The gene calls are TRBV13-3 and TRBJ2-5; D remains unclear. Per germline, CDR1 NNHDY and CDR2 SYVADS. Trimming cost V 1 base and J 7 bases, with 7 bases left between them. This CDR3 spans 12 amino acids. CDR3 amino acids: CASSDQENTQYF. Partial CDR3 DNA: TGTGCCAGCAGTGATCAGGAAAACACCCAGTAC.

Regarding this clone: Mouse names are used for the genes. The read stops 1 residue short of the end of the CDR3; the missing end is completed from the germline J gene. The V call is TRBV4, the J call TRBJ2-2, with D perhaps matching TRBD1 (6 bases). CDR3 length: 14 amino acids. V was cut by 3 bases and J by 3 bases, with 8 bases left in between. Germline loops: CDR1 LGHDT, CDR2 YNNKQL (reference sequence). The covered CDR3 bases are TGTGCCAGCAGCTATCAGGGGTACACCGGGCAGCTCTAC. Amino acids: CASSYQGYTGQLY. The whole CDR3 protein is CASSYQGYTGQLYF.

Concerning this clone: Gene labels here are mouse ones. The CDR3 end lies 1 residue beyond the end of the read and is filled in from the germline J gene. This chain joins TRBV15 and TRBJ2-4, with TRBD2 matching 8 bases. With V trimmed by 3 bases and J by 1 base, 3 bases remained unmatched. This CDR3 spans 15 amino acids. Per germline, CDR1 SGHND and CDR2 FRSKSL. The part of the CDR3 DNA that was read is TGTGCCAGCAGTTTTAGGGGGGGCGGTCAAAACACCTTGTAC. This gives the protein CASSFRGGGQNTLY. The CDR3, in full, reads CASSFRGGGQNTLYF.

As regards this clone: The gene names here belong to mouse. Coverage ceases 1 residue before the CDR3 finishes, and the germline J gene fills in the end. The J gene is TRBJ1-1, the V gene TRBV1, with no clear D. Germline CDR1 and CDR2: NSQYPW and LRSPGD (reference sequence). V dropped 0 bases and J dropped 5 bases, with 7 bases sitting between them. The length of the CDR3 is 13 residues. CDR3 bases read: TGCACCTGCAGTGCAGATAGGGAAACAGAAGTCTTC. It translates to CTCSADRETEVF. The full CDR3 protein reads CTCSADRETEVFF.

Comments on this clone: Genes here carry mouse names. The sequence runs out 1 residue before the end of the CDR3; the remainder is reconstructed from the germline J gene. The V call is TRBV2, the J call TRBJ2-1; 8 bases fit TRBD2. The germline gives CDR1 LGHNA, CDR2 YSYQKL. J was trimmed by 6 bases and V by 1 base; bases with no gene match: 2. The CDR3 is 14 amino acids. The CDR3 bases that were read are TGTGCCAGCAGCCAAGGACTGGGGATTGCTGAGCAGTTC. This encodes CASSQGLGIAEQF. In full, the CDR3 is CASSQGLGIAEQFF.

Points on this clone: The genes and germline here are from mouse. The read finishes 1 residue shy of the CDR3 end, and the germline J gene is used to complete it. The chain is built from TRBV1 and TRBJ1-5; 7 nucleotides agree with TRBD1. Germline trimming cut 4 bases from V and 3 bases from J; bases unmatched to any gene: 3. Germline CDR1 is NSQYPW and CDR2 is LRSPGD (reference sequence). There are 14 residues in the CDR3. The CDR3 DNA, read in part, is TGCACCTGCAGTGATCCAGGGGGCAACCAGGCTCCGCTT. Protein sequence: CTCSDPGGNQAPL. The whole CDR3 is CTCSDPGGNQAPLF.

A note on this clone: Genes and germline come from the mouse. Read coverage stops 1 residue before the CDR3 terminus; the germline J gene supplies the remainder. The V and J genes are TRBV13-2 and TRBJ2-3; 9 bases align to TRBD2. V trimming: 5 bases; J trimming: 5 bases; junction bases outside the gene matches: 0. CDR1 is NNHNN and CDR2 is SYGAGS in the germline V gene (reference sequence). This CDR3 is 12 amino acids long. The CDR3 DNA, read in part, is TGTGCCAGCGGGGGACTGGGAGAAACGCTGTAT. It is translated as CASGGLGETLY. The full CDR3 is CASGGLGETLYF.

This clone turned up a few times. Each gene name is a mouse one. The read falls 1 residue short of the CDR3 end, and the missing part is taken from the germline J gene. This rearrangement joins TRBV13-1 to TRBJ2-1, with D tentatively TRBD1 (5 bases). The CDR3 is 12 residues long. With 5 bases removed from V and 6 bases from J, the gap between germline ends came to 9 bases. CDR1 NSHNY and CDR2 SYGAGN come from the germline V gene. The DNA read from the CDR3 is TGTGCCAGCAGAGAGGGGTTTGCTGAGCAGTTC. It translates to CASREGFAEQF. The CDR3 as a whole reads CASREGFAEQFF.